These T cell receptor beta chains were read from a single sample in a study of blood T cell repertoires in COVID-19. Profiling relied on immunoSEQ multiplex PCR, and the TCRdb table lists in-frame clones only, not all of them. The sample has a few hundred thousand clones, around 85% seen once. The sequencing sample was made of PBMCs or T cells enriched from blood (not recorded which). Receptors were obtained from a woman aged 40-49 years with acute COVID-19. CDR3s include the opening cysteine and the closing phenylalanine or tryptophan. Each record gives: CDR3 protein, CDR3 DNA, D gene, CDR3 length, J gene, clone size, V gene. D genes are given only for firm matches. Size values are once, few and many counts, or a class for expanded clones, and some rows have none.

CASSMTSATGELFF,TGTGCCAGTAGTATGACTAGCGCGACCGGGGAGCTGTTTTTT,TRBD2,14,TRBJ2-2,once,TRBV19
CASSVVGSGLARETQYF,TGTGCCAGCAGCGTAGTGGGGTCGGGACTAGCCCGGGAGACCCAGTACTTC,TRBD2,17,TRBJ2-5,-,TRBV9
CASSLGPVKYPQHF,TGTGCCAGCAGCTTAGGGCCAGTTAAGTATCCCCAGCATTTT,-,14,TRBJ1-5,-,TRBV7-8
CASRGGTEAFF,TGTGCCAGCCGGGGAGGCACTGAAGCTTTCTTT,-,11,TRBJ1-1,few,TRBV3-1/TRBV3-2
CASSSQAERELFF,TGTGCCAGCAGCTCTCAAGCCGAACGGGAGCTGTTTTTT,-,13,TRBJ2-2,few,TRBV7-3
CATSETGGGYTF,TGTGCCACCAGTGAGACAGGGGGTGGCTACACCTTC,TRBD1,12,TRBJ1-2,-,TRBV24-1
CASSRARTGITKTYEQYF,TGTGCCAGCAGCCGGGCCCGGACAGGGATTACTAAAACCTACGAGCAGTACTTC,TRBD1,18,TRBJ2-7,few,TRBV13
CASSQRDRNTEAFF,TGTGCCAGCAGCCAGAGGGACAGGAACACTGAAGCTTTCTTT,TRBD1,14,TRBJ1-1,-,TRBV27
CASSQRRQGAYEQYF,TGTGCCAGCAGCCAACGGCGCCAGGGGGCCTACGAGCAGTACTTC,TRBD1,15,TRBJ2-7,-,TRBV14
CATSDSRGGNTEAFF,TGTGCCACCAGTGATTCAAGAGGGGGGAACACTGAAGCTTTCTTT,-,15,TRBJ1-1,-,TRBV24-1
CASSLFAGGAYEQYF,TGTGCCAGCAGCTTATTTGCGGGAGGAGCATACGAGCAGTACTTC,TRBD2,15,TRBJ2-7,once,TRBV11-2
CASSLISYNEQFF,TGTGCCAGCAGCTTAATCTCGTACAATGAGCAGTTCTTC,-,13,TRBJ2-1,once,TRBV6-2/TRBV6-3
CASSLISAGGTYNEQFF,TGTGCCAGCAGCTTGATTAGTGCGGGAGGTACCTACAATGAGCAGTTCTTC,TRBD2,17,TRBJ2-1,-,TRBV7-6
CASSLVTSGSGQFF,TGCGCCAGCAGCTTGGTGACTAGCGGGTCTGGGCAGTTCTTC,TRBD2,14,TRBJ2-1,-,TRBV5-1
CASRTGGETQYF,TGTGCCAGCAGAACCGGGGGGGAGACCCAGTACTTC,TRBD2,12,TRBJ2-5,-,TRBV28
CASAPRGAGVWNTQYF,TGTGCCAGCGCCCCCCGGGGAGCGGGTGTCTGGAATACGCAGTATTTT,-,16,TRBJ2-3,-,TRBV11-3
CASNSGTVYKNIQYF,TGTGCCAGCAATTCCGGGACAGTCTACAAAAACATTCAGTACTTC,TRBD1,15,TRBJ2-4,-,TRBV28
CSVPAGITDTQYF,TGCAGCGTCCCGGCGGGAATCACAGATACGCAGTATTTT,-,13,TRBJ2-3,-,TRBV29-1
CASSQDFPGDSNQPQHF,TGTGCCAGCAGCCAAGATTTTCCGGGGGATAGCAATCAGCCCCAGCATTTT,-,17,TRBJ1-5,once,TRBV3-1/TRBV3-2
CASSTQGADTEAFF,TGTGCCAGCTCCACACAGGGGGCGGACACTGAAGCTTTCTTT,TRBD1,14,TRBJ1-1,-,TRBV18
CASSNRWTSPYEQYF,TGTGCCAGCAGTAACCGATGGACTAGCCCCTACGAGCAGTACTTC,TRBD2,15,TRBJ2-7,once,TRBV6-2/TRBV6-3
CASSAMGLLTYEQYF,TGTGCCTCCTCCGCGATGGGACTCCTTACCTACGAGCAGTACTTC,-,15,TRBJ2-7,-,TRBV27
CASTSRGEGNTEAFF,TGTGCCAGCACCAGTAGGGGGGAGGGGAACACTGAAGCTTTCTTT,-,15,TRBJ1-1,-,TRBV11-2
CASSSFLGGSDTGELFF,TGTGCCAGCAGCTCTTTTTTGGGAGGTTCGGACACCGGGGAGCTGTTTTTT,-,17,TRBJ2-2,-,TRBV11-3
CASSIGLNSNQPQHF,TGTGCCAGTAGTATAGGACTCAATAGCAATCAGCCCCAGCATTTT,-,15,TRBJ1-5,-,TRBV19
CAISPGGSYEQYF,TGTGCCATCAGCCCAGGGGGCTCCTACGAGCAGTACTTC,TRBD1,13,TRBJ2-7,-,TRBV10-3
CASSPDGQRVFGTEAFF,TGTGCCAGCAGTCCAGACGGCCAGCGAGTTTTCGGCACTGAAGCTTTCTTT,-,17,TRBJ1-1,-,TRBV27
CASSPPGQKGEQFF,TGCGCCAGCAGCCCACCGGGACAGAAAGGTGAGCAGTTCTTC,TRBD1,14,TRBJ2-1,-,TRBV5-1
CASSKRDRPNTEAFF,TGTGCCAGCAGCAAGCGGGACAGGCCAAACACTGAAGCTTTCTTT,TRBD1,15,TRBJ1-1,-,TRBV5-8
CASSFATSSYNEQFF,TGTGCCAGCAGTTTCGCGACTAGCTCCTACAATGAGCAGTTCTTC,-,15,TRBJ2-1,-,TRBV28
CASSLRSRGTSESSYNEQFF,TGTGCCAGCAGTTTAAGGTCGCGAGGGACTAGCGAGAGCTCCTACAATGAGCAGTTCTTC,TRBD2,20,TRBJ2-1,-,TRBV27
CASSGAGVNGYTF,TGTGCCAGCAGCGGAGCAGGGGTCAATGGCTACACCTTC,-,13,TRBJ1-2,once,TRBV28
CASSMLQETQYF,TGTGCCAGCAGCATGCTCCAGGAGACCCAGTACTTC,-,12,TRBJ2-5,-,TRBV7-2
CASSPPAAGAGEQYF,TGTGCCAGCAGCCCCCCCGCGGCGGGAGCGGGCGAGCAGTACTTC,TRBD2,15,TRBJ2-7,once,TRBV16
CASSFSGRGTDTQYF,TGTGCCAGCAGCTTTAGCGGCCGGGGAACAGATACGCAGTATTTT,-,15,TRBJ2-3,-,TRBV7-2
CASSRQGEYEQYF,TGTGCCAGCAGTAGACAGGGGGAATACGAGCAGTACTTC,TRBD1,13,TRBJ2-7,-,TRBV6-6
CASSLVGGQPQHF,TGTGCCAGCAGCTTAGTGGGGGGACAGCCCCAGCATTTT,-,13,TRBJ1-5,-,TRBV11-2
CASSPLPRQGSTDTQYF,TGTGCCAGCTCACCACTTCCTAGGCAGGGGAGCACAGATACGCAGTATTTT,-,17,TRBJ2-3,once,TRBV18
CASSPTSGSQETQYF,TGTGCCAGCAGCCCTACTAGCGGGAGCCAAGAGACCCAGTACTTC,TRBD2,15,TRBJ2-5,-,TRBV4-2
CASSFGAGVGQYF,TGTGCCAGCAGTTTTGGGGCAGGGGTTGGGCAGTACTTC,-,13,TRBJ2-7,-,TRBV27
CASSLGQGGGYTF,TGCGCCAGCAGCTTAGGACAGGGTGGTGGCTACACCTTC,TRBD1,13,TRBJ1-2,-,TRBV5-1
CPAFNRQPIPSSYNSPLHF,TGTCCCGCTTTTAACAGGCAACCCATCCCGAGCTCCTATAATTCACCCCTCCACTTT,-,19,TRBJ1-6,-,TRBV7-3
CASSWLGRGTEAFF,TGTGCCAGCAGTTGGCTGGGCCGGGGAACTGAAGCTTTCTTT,-,14,TRBJ1-1,-,TRBV27
CASSLTGGNTGELFF,TGTGCCAGCAGCTTGACAGGCGGGAACACCGGGGAGCTGTTTTTT,-,15,TRBJ2-2,-,TRBV7-9